This T cell receptor beta chain was recovered during a study of blood T cell repertoires in COVID-19. Looking at the study overall: COVID-19 samples collected from the United States, Italy and Spain covered acute and convalescent phases. The cDNA or gDNA used as material had been derived from T cells, B-cell-depleted T cells, or PBMCs.

Germline V gene sequence: CDR1 MDHEN, CDR2 SYDVKM. The CDR3 length is 15 residues. With 2 bases removed from V and 1 base from J, the gap between germline ends came to 12 bases. Enrollment of patients from Seattle took place during active infection, with longitudinal follow-up. Original analysis: Estimates of nucleated cell counts were drawn from the amplification of reference gene primers. Measured with immunoSEQ multiplex PCR; TCRdb has only the in-frame clones, and not every one. Clone size and the V and J calls come from that table; the DNA yielded D and trimming. In the table there are about 150,000 clones, over 80% of which are singletons.

This sequence originates from a woman at least 80 years old with COVID-19, enrolled during active disease. Source material: peripheral blood. The chain couples TRBV28 to TRBJ2-7; weak D call: TRBD2 (6 bases). The CDR3 loop is CASSLAGKVSYEQYF. For the CDR3, the DNA is TGTGCCAGCAGTTTAGCGGGAAAAGTGTCCTACGAGCAGTACTTC.